Shown below are 6 T cell receptor beta chains from a single sample sequenced in a study of technical replicates of blood from a few donors. TCRdb keeps only in-frame clones here, not all; method: immunoSEQ multiplex PCR. Seen here are roughly 90,000 clones, approximately 94% observed once, and the top ten hold about 0.25%. The sequenced sample was T cells isolated from PBMCs. The receptors come from a human donor in good health.

V usage is TRBV19 and J usage is TRBJ1-1; no clear D. The CDR3 contains 12 residues. The germline CDR1 and CDR2 sequences are LNHDA and SQIVND (reference sequence). The ends were cut back, 6 bases at V and 1 base at J, with 6 bases in the middle. In DNA form, the CDR3 reads TGTGCCAGTAGCCCCAGGAACACTGAAGCTTTCTTT. Its protein is CASSPRNTEAFF.

This clone was observed a handful of times. The V and J genes are TRBV2 and TRBJ2-6; D unclear. V dropped 3 bases and J dropped 0 bases, with 6 bases sitting between them. There are 15 residues in the CDR3. Germline CDR1 is SNHLY and CDR2 is FYNNEI. The CDR3: CASSDRASGANVLTF. In DNA, the CDR3 is TGTGCCAGCAGTGACCGAGCCTCTGGGGCCAACGTCCTGACTTTC.

The chain carries TRBV11-3 and TRBJ1-1; the match to TRBD1 covers 8 bases. This CDR3 contains 15 residues. Germline V CDR1 and CDR2: SGHNT, YENEEA. Trimming took 4 bases from V and 1 from J; bases not matched to a gene: 5. The CDR3 nucleotides are TGTGCCAGCAGCTCTGACAGGGGCGGGAACACTGAAGCTTTCTTT. As protein: CASSSDRGGNTEAFF.

This chain uses TRBV14 with TRBJ2-1; no clear D. With 1 base removed from V and 2 bases from J, the gap between germline ends came to 12 bases. Germline V lookup: CDR1 SGHDN, CDR2 FVKESK. The CDR3 sequence is 16 residues long. The DNA of the CDR3 is TGTGCCAGCAGCCAAGTATTGTTAACTACCTACAATGAGCAGTTCTTC. This sequence encodes CASSQVLLTTYNEQFF. Based on the CDR3 plus reference TRBV14 and TRBJ2-1, the full variable domain is EAGVTQFPSHSVIEKGQTVTLRCDPISGHDNLYWYRRVMGKEIKFLLHFVKESKQDESGMPNNRFLAERTGGTYSTLKVQPAELEDSGVYFCASSQVLLTTYNEQFFGPGTRLTVL.

The CDR3 here is CASSYLGGGEGFF. CDR3 bases: TGTGCCAGCAGCTACTTAGGAGGAGGGGAGGGGTTCTTC. The J gene is TRBJ2-1, the V gene TRBV7-8; 7 bases agree with TRBD2. V was pared by 4 bases and J by 15 bases, with 12 bases of the junction left unmatched. Germline CDR1 and CDR2: SGHVS and FQNEAQ. The CDR3 spans 13 residues.

The J gene is TRBJ2-5, the V gene TRBV18; possibly TRBD2 for D (5 bases). This CDR3 is 13 amino acids long. V was pared by 0 bases and J by 5 bases, with 7 bases between. CDR1 is KGHSH and CDR2 is LQKENI in the germline V gene. The DNA of the CDR3 is TGTGCCAGCTCACCACCGGACTTGGAGACCCAGTACTTC. The encoded protein is CASSPPDLETQYF.